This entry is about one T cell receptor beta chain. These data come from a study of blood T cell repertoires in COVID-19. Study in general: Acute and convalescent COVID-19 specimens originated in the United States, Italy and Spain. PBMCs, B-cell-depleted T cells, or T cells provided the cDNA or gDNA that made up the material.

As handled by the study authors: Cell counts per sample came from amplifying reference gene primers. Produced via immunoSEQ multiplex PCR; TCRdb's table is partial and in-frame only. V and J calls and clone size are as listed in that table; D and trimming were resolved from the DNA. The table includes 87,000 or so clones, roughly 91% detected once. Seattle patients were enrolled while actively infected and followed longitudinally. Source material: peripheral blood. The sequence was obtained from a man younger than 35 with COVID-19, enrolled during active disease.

CDR3 nucleotides: TGTGCCAGCAGTTACGGACAGGGATCTCAGCCCCAGCATTTT. Translated: CASSYGQGSQPQHF. The chain has TRBV6-6 and TRBJ1-5, with TRBD1 matching over 8 bases. The V segment lost 2 bases and the J segment 6 bases; nucleotides outside the gene matches: 3. Looked up from germline, CDR1 is MNHNY and CDR2 is SVGAGI (reference sequence). The CDR3 has 14 residues.